This TCR beta chain emerged from a study of response to subunit inactivated influenza vaccine. From the RT-PCR reads, TCRdb called clonotypes with MiXCR, one entry per CDR3 protein. The data hold roughly 620,000 distinct CDR3 sequences, with around 11% observed a single time. From germline, CDR1 is MNHEY and CDR2 SVGEGT. Trimming shortened V by 6 bases and J by 2 bases, and 16 bases separated the two germline ends. The CDR3 contains 15 residues. This sample also belongs to another study, concerning T cells expressing NK-cell markers. From that study: Libraries used 5'RACE template switching adding universal primer site and UMIs. Obtained from sorted CD3+CD56+NKG2C+, CD3+CD56+NKG2C- and CD3+CD56-NKG2C+ T cells were the TCR beta repertoires. In the group of eight sequenced donors, seven were HCMV-seropositive and one was seronegative. Dominant NKG2C+ clonotype frequencies of roughly 1.0-7.5% of CD8+ T cells were measured in about 6 donors.

This sequence was found in a man between 45 and 60 years old who received an inactivated influenza vaccine. This sample comprised PBMCs from blood, obtained on the day of vaccination. This sequence joins TRBV6-2 or TRBV6-3 and TRBJ2-5; D is unclear. CDR3 residues: CASRPWGSGQETQYF. The CDR3 DNA is TGTGCCAGCAGGCCGTGGGGATCCGGTCAAGAGACCCAGTACTTC.